The 23 T cell receptor beta chains given below trace back to one sample, sequenced in a study of OX40 agonist ivuxolimab in advanced cancers. The method was immunoSEQ multiplex PCR; TCRdb's version includes in-frame clones alone and lacks a portion of them. The sample holds around 100,000 clones, 80% to 90% seen once. Sequences were derived from CD4+ or CD8+ T cells sorted from blood, sampled in a trial of the OX40 agonist ivuxolimab. Receptors were obtained from an adult with an advanced solid tumor such as melanoma, head and neck, liver or kidney cancer.

V is TRBV18 and J is TRBJ2-3; D ambiguous. In germline, CDR1 is KGHSH, CDR2 LQKENI. The CDR3 has 14 amino acids. V lost 7 bases and J lost 2, with 13 bases in between. CDR3 residues: CASFREAVTDTQYF. The CDR3 DNA follows: TGTGCCAGCTTTCGAGAGGCAGTCACAGATACGCAGTATTTT.

V gene TRBV6-5 combines with J gene TRBJ1-3, with D possibly TRBD1 on 6 matching bases. Germline-derived CDR1 and CDR2 are MNHEY and SVGAGI. The CDR3 loop spans 13 amino acids. Trimming took 6 bases from V and 4 from J, leaving 10 bases between them. CDR3 in DNA: TGTGCCAGCAGCCCGGACAGAGGAAACACCATATATTTT. It codes for CASSPDRGNTIYF.

The chain employs TRBV28 and TRBJ2-7; possible D gene TRBD2, 5 bases. This CDR3 comprises 14 residues. The ends were cut back, 6 bases at V and 2 bases at J, with 14 bases in the middle. Germline V gene data show CDR1 as MDHEN and CDR2 as SYDVKM. The CDR3 spells CASRESGRPYEQYF. The DNA for the CDR3 is TGTGCCAGCAGAGAGAGCGGAAGACCCTACGAGCAGTACTTC.

The chain employs TRBV6-5 and TRBJ1-5; D is unresolved. CDR1 MNHEY and CDR2 SVGAGI come from the germline V gene. The CDR3 spans 14 residues. V was clipped by 2 bases and J by 2 bases, with 7 bases between them. CDR3 sequence: CASSYRLGNQPQHF. CDR3 nucleotide sequence: TGTGCCAGCAGTTACAGGCTCGGCAATCAGCCCCAGCATTTT.

The chain combines TRBV2 with TRBJ2-3; TRBD2 agrees at 12 bases. Trimming at V came to 5 bases and at J to 6 bases, leaving 9 bases not matched to a gene. Germline V CDR1 and CDR2: SNHLY, FYNNEI. This CDR3 spans 16 amino acids. CDR3 in amino acids: CASSRLTSGSTDTQYF. CDR3 in DNA: TGTGCCAGCAGTAGACTGACTAGCGGGAGTACGGATACGCAGTATTTT.

The rearrangement uses TRBV30 and TRBJ1-1, with D possibly matching TRBD1 (5 bases). Between the trimmed V and J ends, which lost 4 bases and 6 bases, there was a span of 12 bases. CDR1 GTSNPN and CDR2 SVGIG come from the germline V gene (reference sequence). The CDR3 loop spans 12 amino acids. This chain's CDR3 is CAWISLGAEAFF. In DNA form, the CDR3 reads TGTGCCTGGATCTCTCTGGGGGCTGAAGCTTTCTTT.

The table lists this clone with a count of one. The chain recombines TRBV19 with TRBJ1-5; D perhaps matches TRBD1 (5 bases). V lost 1 base and J 2 bases, leaving 12 bases between the germline ends. Germline V gene data show CDR1 as LNHDA and CDR2 as SQIVND (reference sequence). The CDR3 has 16 amino acids. CDR3 coding DNA: TGTGCCAGTAGTATAGTGAGGCAGGGAGGCAATCAGCCCCAGCATTTT. Residues: CASSIVRQGGNQPQHF.

The J gene is TRBJ2-3, the V gene TRBV13; no definite D call. This CDR3 comprises 14 residues. Germline CDR1 reads PRHDT; CDR2 reads FYEKMQ (reference sequence). The V end lost 4 bases, the J end lost 4 bases, and 12 bases lay between the germline ends. Written as DNA, the CDR3 is TGTGCCAGCAGCTCCACAGATCTCGCAGATACGCAGTATTTT. Its translation is CASSSTDLADTQYF.

V gene TRBV19 combines with J gene TRBJ2-7, with D possibly called TRBD1 or TRBD2 (5 bases each). Germline V lookup: CDR1 LNHDA, CDR2 SQIVND (reference sequence). The V gene lost 6 bases and the J gene lost 2 bases, with 11 bases spanning the gap. The CDR3 extends over 13 amino acids. CDR3 sequence reads: CASRHRGTYEQYF. CDR3 nucleotide sequence: TGTGCCAGTAGACACCGGGGCACCTACGAGCAGTACTTC.

The chain is built from TRBV5-4 and TRBJ1-2; 7 nucleotides align to TRBD1. V lost 3 bases, J lost 5 bases, and 10 bases stayed unmatched. This CDR3 is 15 amino acids long. In germline, CDR1 is SGHNT, CDR2 YYREEE (reference sequence). The CDR3 bases are TGTGCCAGCAGCTCTGGGGGACAGTTTACGTATGGCTACACCTTC. Its protein product is CASSSGGQFTYGYTF. Based on the CDR3 plus reference TRBV5-4 and TRBJ1-2, the full variable domain is ETGVTQSPTHLIKTRGQQVTLRCSSQSGHNTVSWYQQALGQGPQFIFQYYREEENGRGNFPPRFSGLQFPNYSSELNVNALELDDSALYLCASSSGGQFTYGYTFGSGTRLTVV.

The chain is built from TRBV4-1 and TRBJ1-1; 7 nucleotides agree with TRBD1. The germline V gene encodes CDR1 MGHRA and CDR2 YSYEKL. Trimming removed 0 bases from V and 9 bases from J; junction bases left unmatched: 10. The CDR3 is 15 amino acids. CDR3 in amino acids: CASSQDTNWDSKAFF. The CDR3 DNA sequence: TGCGCCAGCAGCCAAGATACAAATTGGGACAGCAAAGCTTTCTTT.

The rearrangement links TRBV28 to TRBJ1-1; 9 nucleotides align to TRBD1. With V trimmed by 3 bases and J by 6 bases, 8 bases remained unmatched. This CDR3 contains 15 residues. Germline loops: CDR1 MDHEN, CDR2 SYDVKM. The CDR3 region is CASSLGGQGKPEAFF. The DNA for the CDR3 is TGTGCCAGCAGTTTGGGGGGACAGGGCAAGCCTGAAGCTTTCTTT.

The chain joins TRBV2 to TRBJ2-3; D may correspond to TRBD1 or TRBD2 (6 bases each). The CDR3 sequence is 15 residues long. The germline V gene encodes CDR1 SNHLY and CDR2 FYNNEI. Trimming left V 4 bases short and J 10 bases short, with 21 bases between. The CDR3 region is CASSGGAGVGSAQYF. Written as DNA, the CDR3 is TGTGCCAGCAGTGGGGGGGCCGGAGTTGGTTCAGCGCAGTATTTT.

The chain joins TRBV9 to TRBJ2-1, with a possible D match to TRBD2 (6 bases). The V gene's germline CDR1 is SGDLS and CDR2 YYNGEE. CDR3 size: 12 residues. V was cut by 3 bases and J by 13 bases, with 14 bases left in between. CDR3 nucleotide sequence: TGTGCCAGCAGCGCCCTGGAGGGGTCCCAGTTCTTC. Protein: CASSALEGSQFF.

The chain combines TRBV15 with TRBJ1-1; tentatively, D is TRBD1 (5 bases). With 5 bases removed from V and 0 bases from J, the gap between germline ends came to 10 bases. The germline V gene encodes CDR1 LNHNV and CDR2 YYDKDF (reference sequence). The CDR3 runs to 14 residues. CDR3 DNA sequence: TGTGCCACCAGCGACGACAGCATGAACACTGAAGCTTTCTTT. Translating it yields CATSDDSMNTEAFF.

By proportion, this clone is medium-sized. The V and J genes are TRBV30 and TRBJ1-4; D is unclear. The length of the CDR3 is 14 residues. Per the germline V gene, CDR1 is GTSNPN and CDR2 is SVGIG (reference sequence). V shed 0 bases and J shed 8 bases, with 13 bases lying between them. CDR3 coding DNA: TGTGCCTGGAGTGTACGGGAGGGTTGGGAAAAACTGTTTTTT. It codes for CAWSVREGWEKLFF.

This clone was found once. The chain joins TRBV5-6 to TRBJ2-7; D unclear. This CDR3 comprises 13 residues. V lost 0 bases to trimming and J lost 2 bases, with 6 bases between them. Germline lookup yields CDR1 SGHDT and CDR2 YYEEEE. Here the CDR3 reads CASSLGPAYEQYF. CDR3 in DNA: TGTGCCAGCAGCTTGGGACCTGCCTACGAGCAGTACTTC.

V and J are TRBV30 and TRBJ2-1; maybe TRBD2 (5 bases). This CDR3 is built from 12 residues. CDR1 GTSNPN and CDR2 SVGIG come from the germline V gene (reference sequence). The V end was cut by 0 bases, the J end by 14 bases, with 14 bases between. Here the CDR3 DNA reads TGTGCCTGGAGTGTAGAGAGGGCCGGGGAGTTCTTC. Encoded protein: CAWSVERAGEFF.

This clone was recorded once. The chain joins TRBV30 to TRBJ2-4, with 8 bases fitting TRBD2. Losses at the gene ends were 1 base for V and 5 bases for J; bases not matched to a gene: 13. Per the germline V gene, CDR1 is GTSNPN and CDR2 is SVGIG (reference sequence). This CDR3 contains 17 residues. DNA for the CDR3: TGTGCCTGGAGTGGAATGGGTGCAGCGGGGGTCGAAAACATTCAGTACTTC. Its translation is CAWSGMGAAGVENIQYF.

This chain uses TRBV14 with TRBJ2-7, with 10 positions matching TRBD2. Germline V gene data show CDR1 as SGHDN and CDR2 as FVKESK. J lost 4 bases, V lost 1 base, and 4 bases had no gene match. The CDR3 length is 15 residues. The CDR3 here is CASSQALAGKYEQYF. The CDR3 nucleotides are TGTGCCAGCAGCCAAGCACTAGCGGGAAAGTACGAGCAGTACTTC.

The chain combines TRBV30 with TRBJ1-3; the D is unclear. In germline, CDR1 is GTSNPN, CDR2 SVGIG (reference sequence). The CDR3 has 13 amino acids. V lost 5 bases and J lost 3, with 11 bases in between. The CDR3 sequence is CAWVSGVGNTIYF. CDR3 in DNA: TGTGCCTGGGTCTCGGGAGTTGGAAACACCATATATTTT.

V and J are TRBV6-6 and TRBJ2-5; 10 nucleotides match TRBD1. The V gene's germline CDR1 is MNHNY and CDR2 SVGAGI (reference sequence). J gave up 5 bases and V 5 bases, and 11 bases lay outside the gene matches. This CDR3 contains 16 residues. CDR3 in amino acids: CASSRGQGVGVETQYF. CDR3 coding DNA: TGTGCCAGCAGTAGAGGACAGGGGGTCGGTGTCGAGACCCAGTACTTC.

The gene calls are TRBV12-5 and TRBJ1-2; D is perhaps TRBD1 (5 bases). CDR1 is LGHNT and CDR2 is FRNRAP in the germline V gene. CDR3 length: 14 amino acids. V dropped 2 bases and J dropped 2 bases, with 9 bases sitting between them. The CDR3 here is CASGLMTANYGYTF. CDR3 in DNA: TGTGCTAGTGGTTTGATGACAGCAAACTATGGCTACACCTTC.